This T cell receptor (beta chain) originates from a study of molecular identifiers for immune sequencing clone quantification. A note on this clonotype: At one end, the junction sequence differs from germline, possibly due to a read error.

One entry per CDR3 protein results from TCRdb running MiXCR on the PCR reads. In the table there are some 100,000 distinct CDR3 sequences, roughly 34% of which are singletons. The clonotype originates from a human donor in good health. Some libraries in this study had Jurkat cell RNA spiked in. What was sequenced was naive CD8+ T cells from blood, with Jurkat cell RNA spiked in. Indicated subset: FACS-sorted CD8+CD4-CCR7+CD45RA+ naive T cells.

The CDR3 nucleotides read TGCGCCAGCAGTTTAACACAGGGGTACGAGCTGTACTTC. Translation: CASSLTQGYELYF. The chain combines TRBV5-1 with TRBJ2-7; TRBD1 matches at 7 bases. Per germline, CDR1 SGHRS and CDR2 YFSETQ. There are 13 residues in the CDR3.